The T cell receptor beta chain described here comes from a study of blood T cell repertoires in COVID-19. Study-wide context: Nucleic acid was either cDNA or gDNA, and it came from T cells, B-cell-depleted T cells, or PBMCs.

Profiling relied on immunoSEQ multiplex PCR, and the TCRdb table lists in-frame clones only, not all of them. The table has 100,000 or so clones, around 90% seen once. Worth noting for this clone: Other DNA sequences of this sample code for an identical CDR3.

This CDR3 comprises 14 residues. V dropped 5 bases and J dropped 4; count of bases not matched to a gene: 5. Germline V CDR1 and CDR2: SGHAT, FQNNGV. During active infection, Seattle patients enrolled and were then monitored through disease. This rearrangement joins TRBV11-2 to TRBJ1-1, with 9 bases that match TRBD1. The sequence came from a woman in her fifties or sixties with COVID-19, enrolled during active disease. The sequencing sample was made of peripheral blood. The CDR3 DNA reads TGTGCCAGCAGCCCGGGACAGGGTAGCACTGAAGCTTTCTTT. It codes for CASSPGQGSTEAFF.